The rows below give T cell receptor beta chains drawn from one sample of a study of response to subunit inactivated influenza vaccine. MiXCR, run by TCRdb on the RT-PCR reads, gives a single entry per CDR3 protein. The repertoire holds approximately 170,000 distinct CDR3 sequences, over 9.5% seen once, with about 31% in the top ten. These data were likewise used in another study, on T cells expressing NK-cell markers.

The sequencing here drew on CD8+ T cells sorted from PBMCs, taken about 13 days after vaccination. These receptor sequences come from a man aged 45-65 years who received an inactivated influenza vaccine. CDR3s include the opening cysteine and the closing phenylalanine or tryptophan. The D gene is left open where the match is weak. Rows may omit the clone size; those that give it use once, few, many or a size class.

j_call clone_size d_call v_call cdr3_nt cdr3_aa
TRBJ2-1 NA TRBD2 TRBV20-1 TGCAGTGCAAACCTACTCCTAGCGGGGAGCGCGGAGCAGTTCTTC CSANLLLAGSAEQFF
TRBJ2-1 few NA TRBV4-3 TGCGCCAGCAGCCAAGATACTAGCTACAATGAGCAGTTCTTC CASSQDTSYNEQFF
TRBJ2-7 many NA TRBV28 TGTGCCAGCAGTTTATTTGGACGGGATCCTTCTTTCGAGCAGTACTTC CASSLFGRDPSFEQYF
TRBJ1-1 NA NA TRBV5-6 TGTGCCAGCAGCTTCGACCTCGACTGGGTCACTGAAGCTTTCTTT CASSFDLDWVTEAFF
TRBJ2-3 NA TRBD2 TRBV13 TGTGCCAGCAGCCGGGGACTAGCGGGAACAATGACTAGCACAGATACGCAGTATTTT CASSRGLAGTMTSTDTQYF
TRBJ2-1 many NA TRBV9 TGTGCCAGCAGCGCATTCGGGGCGTACAATGAGCAGTTCTTC CASSAFGAYNEQFF
TRBJ2-1 many NA TRBV9 TGTGCCAGCAGCGTAGCAGGCGTAGGTTACAATGAGCAGTTCTTC CASSVAGVGYNEQFF
TRBJ2-2 few NA TRBV28 TGTGCCAGCAGCCCTCCGACCGGGGAGCTGTTTTTT CASSPPTGELFF
TRBJ2-5 few TRBD1 TRBV20-1 TGCAGTGCTGCAGACAGGGGGCGTGAGACCCAGTACTTC CSAADRGRETQYF
TRBJ2-3 NA NA TRBV12-3/TRBV12-4 TGTGCCAGCAGTTTTTTTCAAGATACGCAGTATTTT CASSFFQDTQYF
TRBJ1-4 few NA TRBV5-5 TGTGCCAGCAGCTTGGGGGGGGTCGCGACAGTAAATGAAAAACTGTTTTTT CASSLGGVATVNEKLFF
TRBJ2-7 NA TRBD1 TRBV12-3/TRBV12-4 TGTGCCAGCAGCCTCCAGGGACAGCACTCCTACGAGCAGTACTTC CASSLQGQHSYEQYF
TRBJ1-5 NA TRBD1 TRBV4-1 TGCGCCAGCAGCCAAGGAGGGACAGGGACTAATCAGCCCCAGCATTTT CASSQGGTGTNQPQHF
TRBJ2-2 NA TRBD1 TRBV11-1 TGTGCCAACAGGGGGAGCACCGGGGAGCTGTTTTTT CANRGSTGELFF
TRBJ2-7 few NA TRBV6-2/TRBV6-3 TGTGCCAGCAGTCTTCGAATGCGTGGGGAGCAGTACTTC CASSLRMRGEQYF
TRBJ2-2 NA NA TRBV19 TGTGCCAGTAGTGTGTGGGACGCCGGGGAGCTGTTTTTT CASSVWDAGELFF
TRBJ1-1 NA NA TRBV29-1 TGCAGCGTTGATTTGGAGGCAGGTGGAACTGAAGCTTTCTTT CSVDLEAGGTEAFF
TRBJ1-4 few NA TRBV12-3/TRBV12-4 TGTGCCAGCAGCTCAACTACTGGGGGTAATGAAAAACTGTTTTTT CASSSTTGGNEKLFF
TRBJ2-7 few TRBD1 TRBV14 TGTGCCAGCAGCCACCGACAGGGGACGAACGAGCAGTACTTC CASSHRQGTNEQYF
TRBJ2-3 many NA TRBV11-3 TGTGCCAGCAGCACTTTCGCGGGTGATACGCAGTATTTT CASSTFAGDTQYF
TRBJ2-7 few TRBD2 TRBV29-1 TGCAGCGTTGACCTAGCGGGAGGGTCCGAGCAGTACTTC CSVDLAGGSEQYF
TRBJ2-1 NA NA TRBV6-2/TRBV6-3 TGTGCCAGCAGCCTGAGCTTAGAGCAGTTCTTC CASSLSLEQFF
TRBJ2-2 NA NA TRBV6-1 TGTGCCAGCAGTCGTGGGGGGAGGACCCCCGGGGAGCTGTTTTTT CASSRGGRTPGELFF
TRBJ2-1 NA NA TRBV2 TGTGCCAGCTCCTGGACTAACTCCTACAATGAGCAGTTCTTC CASSWTNSYNEQFF
TRBJ1-2 NA TRBD1 TRBV6-6 TGTGCCAGCATTCAAAGACAGGGCGGAGGCTACACCTTC CASIQRQGGGYTF
TRBJ1-5 NA NA TRBV15 TGTGCCACCAGCAGCACTAATCAGCCCCAGCATTTT CATSSTNQPQHF
TRBJ2-6 few NA TRBV7-3 TGTGCCAGCAGCCCCACCGCTGGGGCCAACGTCCTGACTTTC CASSPTAGANVLTF
TRBJ2-7 few NA TRBV6-5 TGTGCCAGCAGTTATGATAAGGGACACCACGCAGAGCCCTACGAGCAGTACTTC CASSYDKGHHAEPYEQYF
TRBJ1-2 many TRBD1 TRBV4-1 TGCGCCAGCAGGGGACAGGAAAAATCTAACTATGGCTACACCTTC CASRGQEKSNYGYTF
TRBJ2-1 few NA TRBV2 TGTGCCAGCAGGGGTAGGTCCTACAATGAGCAGTTCTTC CASRGRSYNEQFF
TRBJ2-1 NA NA TRBV27 TGTGCCAGCAGTTCGAGCAGGAGCTCCTACAATGAGCAGTTCTTC CASSSSRSSYNEQFF
TRBJ2-7 few NA TRBV6-2/TRBV6-3 TGTGCCAGCAGCCACAACGAAGTTGTCGAGCAGTACTTC CASSHNEVVEQYF
TRBJ2-3 NA NA TRBV20-1 TGCAGTGCGGGGGATACGCAGTATTTT CSAGDTQYF
TRBJ2-7 NA NA TRBV27 TGTGCCAGCAGTTACGGGGGGCCTGCCTACGAGCAGTACTTC CASSYGGPAYEQYF
TRBJ2-7 few TRBD1 TRBV29-1 TGCAGCGTTGAAGCGGGACAGTCCGGCGAGCAGTACTTC CSVEAGQSGEQYF
TRBJ2-2 NA TRBD2 TRBV7-9 TGTGCCAGCAGCTCAACGTTTAGCGGGCCCGGGGAGCTGTTTTTT CASSSTFSGPGELFF
TRBJ2-1 NA TRBD1 TRBV29-1 TGCAGCGTTGAAGATGGACAGGGGAGTGAGCAGTTCTTC CSVEDGQGSEQFF
TRBJ2-1 NA TRBD2 TRBV7-6 TGTGCCAGCAGCTATGGACTAGCGGGACAAGAGCAGTTCTTC CASSYGLAGQEQFF
TRBJ2-2 NA NA TRBV28 TGTGCCAGCAGTCCTCTGGGGACCGGGGAGCTGTTTTTT CASSPLGTGELFF
TRBJ2-7 NA NA TRBV6-2/TRBV6-3 TGTGCCAGCAGATCGGACACCTACGAGCAGTACTTC CASRSDTYEQYF
TRBJ1-4 NA TRBD1 TRBV5-1 TGCGCCAGCAGCTTGAAGCAGGGGGATGAAAAACTGTTTTTT CASSLKQGDEKLFF
TRBJ2-2 many NA TRBV4-3 TGCGCCAGCAGCCAAGGGTGGGAAGCGAACACCGGGGAGCTGTTTTTT CASSQGWEANTGELFF
TRBJ2-1 few NA TRBV19 TGTGCCAGTAGTATAGGTAGCGGCACCTACAATGAGCAGTTCTTC CASSIGSGTYNEQFF
TRBJ2-1 many TRBD2 TRBV29-1 TGCAGCGCCTCGATAGCGGGACCCTACAATGAGCAGTTCTTC CSASIAGPYNEQFF
TRBJ2-7 NA TRBD1 TRBV27 TGTGCCAGCAGTTTATTAGGGGGCCCCATCGGTCAGCAGTACTTC CASSLLGGPIGQQYF
TRBJ1-5 few NA TRBV4-3 TGCGCCAGCAGCCAAGAGAGGAGCTTCAATCAGCCCCAGCATTTT CASSQERSFNQPQHF
TRBJ1-4 NA TRBD1 TRBV28 TGTGCCAGCAGACCGGGACAGGCTAATGAAAAACTGTTTTTT CASRPGQANEKLFF
TRBJ2-2 few NA TRBV7-2 TGTGCCAGCAGCTTAGTCCCTAGCCGCACCGGGGAGCTGTTTTTT CASSLVPSRTGELFF
TRBJ2-5 few TRBD2 TRBV7-6 TGTGCCAGCAGCTTAGGATGGTCGGGGGGAATGGAGACCCAGTACTTC CASSLGWSGGMETQYF
TRBJ2-5 few TRBD2 TRBV7-9 TGTGCCAGCAGCTTAGTTTTTCTAGCGGTAGTTGGAGAGACCCAGTACTTC CASSLVFLAVVGETQYF
TRBJ1-5 few NA TRBV14 TGTGCCAGCAGCCAAGAAAGGACACGGTTAAGCCCCAATCAGCCCCAGCATTTT CASSQERTRLSPNQPQHF
TRBJ2-1 NA TRBD2 TRBV28 TGTGCCAGCAGTAAACTAGCGGGGATAAAATACAATGAGCAGTTCTTC CASSKLAGIKYNEQFF
TRBJ1-6 few NA TRBV10-2 TGCGCCAGCAGTGAAAGGGGCGGACAAGAGGGGTCACCCCTCCACTTT CASSERGGQEGSPLHF
TRBJ2-2 few TRBD1 TRBV7-9 TGTGCCAGCAGCGGCCGACAGGGGATCGGGGAGCTGTTTTTT CASSGRQGIGELFF